The 18 T cell receptor beta chains given below trace back to one sample, sequenced in a study of T cell responses to AZD1222 COVID-19 vaccine. Only in-frame clones appear in the TCRdb table, and some are missing; sequencing was by immunoSEQ multiplex PCR. The table shows about 180,000 clones, with 88% occurring only once. The source material was peripheral blood, sampled 28 days after the second AZD1222 dose. These receptors were collected from an adult who received the AZD1222 COVID-19 vaccine.

The chain combines TRBV10-1 with TRBJ1-4, with TRBD1 identical over 7 bases. Germline V gene lookup returns CDR1 WNHNN and CDR2 SYGVQD (reference sequence). Trimming cost V 2 bases and J 7 bases; bases outside gene matches: 10. The CDR3 loop spans 16 amino acids. The CDR3 nucleotides are TGCGCCAGCAGTGAGCCAGGGGGACCGAGGGGTGAAAAACTGTTTTTT. This codes for CASSEPGGPRGEKLFF.

The chain uses TRBV5-4 and TRBJ1-2, with D possibly being TRBD1 (5 bases). The CDR3 sequence is 13 residues long. Trimming took off 0 bases at V and 7 bases at J, with 10 bases between the two ends. Germline CDR1 is SGHNT and CDR2 is YYREEE (reference sequence). The CDR3 loop is CASSLAEGSGYTF. The CDR3 DNA follows: TGTGCCAGCAGCTTGGCCGAGGGGTCTGGCTACACCTTC.

The CDR3: CASGRNRGTEAFF. The DNA for the CDR3 is TGTGCCAGCGGGCGGAACAGGGGTACTGAAGCTTTCTTT. This chain connects TRBV7-6 to TRBJ1-1, with 7 bases that match TRBD1. This CDR3 comprises 13 residues. The germline gives CDR1 SGHVS, CDR2 FNYEAQ. V shed 8 bases, J shed 5 bases, and the junction held 8 bases outside the gene matches.

The rearrangement uses TRBV30 and TRBJ1-2; possible D gene TRBD1, 5 bases. The CDR3 totals 11 residues. The V end lost 4 bases, the J end lost 7 bases, and 10 bases lay between the germline ends. CDR1 and CDR2 from the germline V gene are GTSNPN and SVGIG (reference sequence). CDR3 in DNA: TGTGCCTGGACGGCCGGGGGTGGCTACACCTTC. This sequence encodes CAWTAGGGYTF.

The genes are TRBV19 and TRBJ1-5; no definite D call. V lost 6 bases to trimming and J lost 0 bases, with 21 bases between them. CDR1 is LNHDA, CDR2 SQIVND, per germline (reference sequence). The CDR3 extends over 18 amino acids. CDR3 coding DNA: TGTGCCAGTAGCGACGTCGTTGAGGCCGTGCTTAGCAATCAGCCCCAGCATTTT. This sequence encodes CASSDVVEAVLSNQPQHF.

This chain joins TRBV10-2 and TRBJ2-7; 8 nucleotides agree with TRBD2. This CDR3 spans 15 amino acids. V was clipped by 3 bases and J by 4 bases; unmatched bases: 8. Germline V gene lookup returns CDR1 WSHSY and CDR2 SAAADI. As DNA, the CDR3 is TGCGCCAGCAGTGACCCGGGACTAGGGAGGTACGAGCAGTACTTC. Translating it yields CASSDPGLGRYEQYF.

This clone was detected once. The chain employs TRBV4-2 and TRBJ2-7, with D tentatively TRBD1 (5 bases). Trimming left V 4 bases short and J 0 bases short, with 10 bases between. The CDR3 runs 14 residues. CDR1 is LGHNA and CDR2 is YNFKEQ in the germline V gene. CDR3 coding DNA: TGTGCCAGCAGCCTGCGGACAAGCTCCTACGAGCAGTACTTC. It is translated as CASSLRTSSYEQYF.

The chain carries TRBV25-1 and TRBJ1-6; D is possibly TRBD1 (6 bases). There are 14 residues in the CDR3. Trimming took off 3 bases at V and 7 bases at J, with 10 bases between the two ends. Germline V gene sequence: CDR1 MGHDK, CDR2 SYGVNS. CDR3 sequence: CASSEWQGNSPLHF. The DNA for the CDR3 is TGTGCCAGCAGTGAGTGGCAGGGGAATTCACCCCTCCACTTT.

The chain combines TRBV3-1 (or the pseudogene TRBV3-2) with TRBJ2-1; D is perhaps TRBD1 or TRBD2 (5 bases each). Germline V gene lookup returns CDR1 LGHDT and CDR2 YNNKEL (reference sequence). The V end was cut by 0 bases, the J end by 12 bases, with 9 bases between. The CDR3 is 12 residues long. The CDR3 region has the DNA TGTGCCAGCAGCCAAGATGGGGGACCGCAGTTCTTC. It translates to CASSQDGGPQFF.

The chain links TRBV12-3 or TRBV12-4 to TRBJ1-2, with D hard to call. V was trimmed by 3 bases and J by 4 bases, leaving 9 bases between them. The CDR3 is 13 amino acids. The CDR3 region is CASSFGYPYGYTF. CDR3 sequence (DNA): TGTGCCAGCAGTTTCGGTTATCCCTATGGCTACACCTTC.

The chain has TRBV9 and TRBJ2-1; no clear D. The CDR3 covers 14 residues. Germline lookup yields CDR1 SGDLS and CDR2 YYNGEE. The V and J ends lost 0 bases and 0 bases respectively, with 4 bases between them. For the CDR3, the DNA is TGTGCCAGCAGCGTAGTTAGCTCCTACAATGAGCAGTTCTTC. Translating gives CASSVVSSYNEQFF.

V is TRBV5-1 and J is TRBJ2-3; no definite D call. V gave up 5 bases and J gave up 1 base, with 14 bases separating them. CDR3 length: 15 amino acids. Germline CDR1 SGHRS, CDR2 YFSETQ. CDR3 sequence reads: CASRADGIRTDTQYF. The CDR3 DNA reads TGCGCCAGCAGGGCCGACGGAATTCGCACAGATACGCAGTATTTT.

The chain is built from TRBV27 and TRBJ1-4, with D unclear. The CDR3 is 13 residues long. Looked up from germline, CDR1 is MNHEY and CDR2 is SMNVEV (reference sequence). The V end was cut by 7 bases, the J end by 4 bases, with 10 bases between. CDR3 DNA sequence: TGTGCCAGCAAGCGCACGTTTAATGAAAAACTGTTTTTT. This codes for CASKRTFNEKLFF.

The chain combines TRBV7-2 with TRBJ1-5; maybe TRBD1 (6 bases). Trimming took 6 bases from V and 0 from J, leaving 15 bases between them. The CDR3 loop spans 16 amino acids. The germline V gene encodes CDR1 SGHTA and CDR2 FQGNSA. CDR3 amino acids: CASSYGQRNSNQPQHF. DNA of the CDR3: TGTGCCAGCAGTTATGGACAGCGTAATAGCAATCAGCCCCAGCATTTT. The full variable domain, with the rest looked up from reference TRBV7-2 and TRBJ1-5, is GAGVSQSPSNKVTEKGKDVELRCDPISGHTALYWYRQSLGQGLEFLIYFQGNSAPDKSGLPSDRFSAERTGGSVSTLTIQRTQQEDSAVYLCASSYGQRNSNQPQHFGDGTRLSIL.

The V gene is TRBV15, the J gene TRBJ2-7; the D gene is possibly TRBD1 (5 bases). Germline V gene lookup returns CDR1 LNHNV and CDR2 YYDKDF (reference sequence). Trimming removed 0 bases at V and 3 bases at J, with 9 bases between. The CDR3 length is 14 residues. The CDR3 loop reads CATSRDRVGYEQYF. DNA for the CDR3: TGTGCCACCAGCAGAGACAGGGTGGGCTACGAGCAGTACTTC.

The chain recombines TRBV5-6 with TRBJ2-3; 12 bases fit TRBD1. After removal of 4 bases from V and 4 bases from J, the junction contained 4 bases not matched to a gene. Germline V gene lookup returns CDR1 SGHDT and CDR2 YYEEEE. The CDR3 has 15 residues. CDR3 bases: TGTGCCAGCAGCCGGGACAGGGGGCAGTCAGATACGCAGTATTTT. Its translation: CASSRDRGQSDTQYF.

The rearrangement links TRBV7-8 to TRBJ2-5; D is perhaps TRBD2 (7 bases). V lost 3 bases and J 2 bases, leaving 10 bases between the germline ends. Germline CDR1 and CDR2: SGHVS and FQNEAQ. The CDR3 is made up of 14 amino acids. CDR3 amino acids: CASSLGGRQETQYF. DNA for the CDR3: TGTGCCAGCAGCTTGGGGGGGCGGCAAGAGACCCAGTACTTC.

Comments on this clone: This sample includes further DNA sequences coding for the same CDR3. The chain couples TRBV30 to TRBJ2-3; the match to TRBD2 covers 13 bases. The CDR3 length is 17 residues. Germline trimming cut 0 bases from V and 3 bases from J; bases unmatched to any gene: 6. Germline V gene data show CDR1 as GTSNPN and CDR2 as SVGIG (reference sequence). CDR3 sequence: CAWSVLAGGRGTDTQYF. CDR3 nucleotides: TGTGCCTGGAGTGTACTAGCGGGGGGGCGTGGGACAGATACGCAGTATTTT. Drawing the rest from reference TRBV30 and TRBJ2-3, the complete variable domain is SQTIHQWPATLVQPVGSPLSLECTVEGTSNPNLYWYRQAAGRGLQLLFYSVGIGQISSEVPQNLSASRPQDRQFILSSKKLLLSDSGFYLCAWSVLAGGRGTDTQYFGPGTRLTVL.